The 20 T cell receptor beta chains in this list originate from one sample, sequenced in a study of molecular identifiers for immune sequencing clone quantification. TCRdb fed the PCR reads into MiXCR, producing one record per CDR3 protein. The table lists about 640,000 distinct CDR3 sequences, 15% to 20% of them singletons. Sequenced material: naive CD8+ T cells from blood, with Jurkat cell RNA spiked in. As to subset: FACS-sorted CD8+CD4-CCR7+CD45RA+ naive T cells. The receptors originated from a human donor in good health. Some libraries in this study had Jurkat cell RNA spiked in.

At least ten counts were recorded for this clonotype. The CDR3 is CASSFGGKGEQYF. The CDR3 DNA reads TGTGCCAGCAGTTTCGGGGGAAAGGGCGAGCAGTACTTC. V gene TRBV27 combines with J gene TRBJ2-7; weak D call: TRBD2 (6 bases). Between the trimmed V and J ends, which lost 3 bases and 6 bases, there was a span of 12 bases. This CDR3 has 13 amino acids. Germline CDR1 reads MNHEY; CDR2 reads SMNVEV (reference sequence).

V is TRBV25-1 and J is TRBJ2-1; 14 nucleotides agree with TRBD2. The germline CDR1 and CDR2 sequences are MGHDK and SYGVNS. With V trimmed by 7 bases and J by 4 bases, 6 bases remained unmatched. The CDR3 is 16 amino acids. The CDR3 DNA follows: TGTGCCAGCACCATCGGACTAGCGGGGGGATACAATGAGCAGTTCTTC. Protein sequence: CASTIGLAGGYNEQFF. Looking up the rest from reference TRBV25-1 and TRBJ2-1 gives the full variable domain: EADIYQTPRYLVIGTGKKITLECSQTMGHDKMYWYQQDPGMELHLIHYSYGVNSTEKGDLSSESTVSRIRTEHFPLTLESARPSHTSQYLCASTIGLAGGYNEQFFGPGTRLTVL.

Details on this clonotype: Just one base apart from a much larger clone, this may be a read error. The V and J genes are TRBV9 and TRBJ1-1, with D perhaps matching TRBD1 (5 bases). Looked up from germline, CDR1 is SGDLS and CDR2 is YYNGEE. This CDR3 has 15 amino acids. V dropped 4 bases and J dropped 5 bases, with 18 bases sitting between them. The CDR3 nucleotides are TGTGCCAGCAGCCCGTTCGTCAGGGAGGGGACTGAAGCTTTCTTT. Its protein product is CASSPFVREGTEAFF.

This clonotype was found many times. The chain has TRBV4-1 and TRBJ1-1; TRBD1 aligns across 8 bases. This CDR3 has 15 residues. V lost 4 bases, J lost 3 bases, and 7 bases stayed unmatched. CDR1 and CDR2 from the germline V gene are MGHRA and YSYEKL. CDR3 DNA: TGCGCCAGCAGCCCCTCGCAGGGGGCATACACTGAAGCTTTCTTT. Translating it yields CASSPSQGAYTEAFF.

Ten or more counts support this clonotype. This chain uses TRBV14 with TRBJ1-1; maybe TRBD1 (5 bases). Germline lookup yields CDR1 SGHDN and CDR2 FVKESK. CDR3 length equals 14 residues. Trimming removed 5 bases from V and 2 bases from J, with 12 bases in between. Here the CDR3 DNA reads TGTGCCAGCAGCAATGAAGGGGATAACACTGAAGCTTTCTTT. Its translation is CASSNEGDNTEAFF.

The V gene is TRBV7-9, the J gene TRBJ2-1, with 8 bases identical to TRBD1. The V gene end was trimmed by 1 base and the J gene end by 4 bases; junction bases not matched to a gene: 3. Germline assignment: CDR1 SEHNR and CDR2 FQNEAQ (reference sequence). The CDR3 runs to 15 residues. In nucleotides, the CDR3 is TGTGCCAGCAGCTTAGTAGGACAGGGATACAATGAGCAGTTCTTC. Its protein product is CASSLVGQGYNEQFF.

A note on this clonotype: A much more abundant neighbour one base away suggests this may be a read error. V gene TRBV29-1 combines with J gene TRBJ2-5; D not resolved. The CDR3 covers 10 residues. Germline V gene data show CDR1 as SQVTM and CDR2 as ANQGSEA. CDR3 in amino acids: CSVAAEAQYF. CDR3 nucleotides: TGCAGCGTGGCAGCAGAGGCCCAGTACTTC.

This clonotype was counted many times. The CDR3 protein is CASSQGRASSYEQYF. The CDR3 region has the DNA TGCGCCAGCAGCCAAGGTCGAGCCAGCTCCTACGAGCAGTACTTC. The chain couples TRBV4-1 to TRBJ2-7; unclear D gene. The germline V gene encodes CDR1 MGHRA and CDR2 YSYEKL. The CDR3 length is 15 residues. V dropped 1 base and J dropped 0 bases, with 10 bases sitting between them.

Comment on this clonotype: This could be a read error, since a much larger clone is one nucleotide away. The chain recombines TRBV5-1 with TRBJ1-1; unclear D gene. Deletions cut 1 base from V and 5 bases from J, with 12 bases between. Germline assignment: CDR1 SGHRS and CDR2 YFSETQ. The CDR3 spans 14 residues. In DNA, the CDR3 is TGCGCCAGCAGCTTGCCGTCAGCTGCTACTGAAGCTTTCTTT. Translation gives CASSLPSAATEAFF.

The sample holds many counts of this clonotype. The rearrangement joins TRBV4-1 to TRBJ1-1; the D gene is possibly TRBD1 (6 bases). The CDR3 spans 15 residues. Germline V gene data show CDR1 as MGHRA and CDR2 as YSYEKL. Trimming shortened V by 1 base and J by 4 bases, and 13 bases separated the two germline ends. The CDR3 DNA follows: TGCGCCAGCAGCCAAGTTGACGGGGGGCTCACTGAAGCTTTCTTT. Protein sequence: CASSQVDGGLTEAFF.

The chain is built from TRBV19 and TRBJ2-1; the D is unclear. CDR3 length: 15 residues. From germline, CDR1 is LNHDA and CDR2 SQIVND (reference sequence). V lost 1 base and J lost 7, with 14 bases in between. The CDR3 reads CASSIGPSGINEQFF. CDR3 nucleotides: TGTGCCAGTAGTATAGGGCCTTCCGGTATAAATGAGCAGTTCTTC.

This chain joins TRBV19 and TRBJ2-3; 9 bases agree with TRBD2. Trimming took 7 bases from V and 0 from J; bases not matched to a gene: 11. CDR1 and CDR2 (germline): LNHDA, SQIVND (reference sequence). This CDR3 is built from 17 residues. The chain's CDR3 is CASNLAGSLSSTDTQYF. CDR3 bases: TGTGCCAGTAACCTAGCGGGGAGCCTATCTAGCACAGATACGCAGTATTTT.

This clonotype showed up many times. This chain uses TRBV30 with TRBJ1-1; TRBD1 matches 9 bases. The CDR3 extends over 13 amino acids. Germline values: CDR1 GTSNPN, CDR2 SVGIG (reference sequence). Germline trimming cut 5 bases from V and 0 bases from J; bases unmatched to any gene: 1. CDR3 bases: TGTGCCTGGGGGACAGGGTTGAACACTGAAGCTTTCTTT. As protein: CAWGTGLNTEAFF.

This clonotype was counted at least ten times. V is TRBV3-1 and J is TRBJ2-3; a possible D gene is TRBD2 (5 bases). V was pared by 1 base and J by 2 bases, with 10 bases between. CDR3 length: 15 residues. CDR1 and CDR2 from the germline V gene are LGHDT and YNNKEL (reference sequence). The chain's CDR3 is CASSQGGFVTDTQYF. CDR3 bases: TGTGCCAGCAGCCAAGGAGGGTTTGTCACAGATACGCAGTATTTT.

A word on this clonotype: This clone may be a read error of a much larger clone one base away. The rearrangement uses TRBV6-2 or TRBV6-3 and TRBJ2-7; D perhaps matches TRBD2 (5 bases). V lost 5 bases, J lost 2 bases, and 16 bases lay in between. Per the germline V gene, CDR1 is MNHEY and CDR2 is SVGEGT. The CDR3 runs 15 residues. The CDR3 is CASSAVRVTPYEQYF. CDR3 nucleotide sequence: TGTGCCAGCAGTGCCGTGAGGGTAACGCCCTACGAGCAGTACTTC.

As to this clonotype: Being one base from a much bigger clone, this may be a read error. The V and J genes are TRBV27 and TRBJ2-7; D remains ambiguous. CDR3 length equals 14 residues. The V gene lost 5 bases and the J gene lost 6 bases, with 17 bases spanning the gap. Germline loops: CDR1 MNHEY, CDR2 SMNVEV (reference sequence). The CDR3 DNA is TGTGCCAGCAGTAACGGGCCCTCCGTCTGCGAGCAGTACTTC. This translates into CASSNGPSVCEQYF.

This clonotype was found many times. V usage is TRBV7-2 and J usage is TRBJ2-7; possible D gene TRBD1, 5 bases. The V end was cut by 4 bases, the J end by 2 bases, with 15 bases between. Germline lookup yields CDR1 SGHTA and CDR2 FQGNSA. CDR3 length: 15 residues. The CDR3 loop reads CASSSSNWGPYEQYF. In DNA form, the CDR3 reads TGTGCCAGCAGCTCATCTAATTGGGGCCCCTACGAGCAGTACTTC.

Remarks on this clonotype: At one end, the junction sequence differs from germline, possibly due to a read error. The genes are TRBV12-3 or TRBV12-4 and TRBJ1-4, with TRBD1 as a possible D gene (5 bases). There are 14 residues in the CDR3. CDR3 bases: TGTGCCAGCAGTTTTGGAGGGGTTAATGAAGAACTGCTTTTT. It encodes CASSFGGVNEELLF.

There are a few counts of this clonotype. This sequence joins TRBV14 and TRBJ1-6, with TRBD1 as a possible D gene (5 bases). The CDR3 consists of 17 residues. The germline gives CDR1 SGHDN, CDR2 FVKESK. V lost 1 base to trimming and J lost 6 bases, with 16 bases between them. The CDR3 spells CASSQVNQGLINSPLHF. Written as DNA, the CDR3 is TGTGCCAGCAGCCAAGTAAACCAGGGCCTAATTAATTCACCCCTCCACTTT. Together with reference TRBV14 and TRBJ1-6, the CDR3 gives the full variable domain: EAGVTQFPSHSVIEKGQTVTLRCDPISGHDNLYWYRRVMGKEIKFLLHFVKESKQDESGMPNNRFLAERTGGTYSTLKVQPAELEDSGVYFCASSQVNQGLINSPLHFGNGTRLTVT.

For the CDR3, the DNA is TGCAGTGCTACAAAACAGGGGTGTAGCAATCAGCCCCAGCATTTT. This codes for CSATKQGCSNQPQHF. The rearrangement links TRBV20-1 to TRBJ1-5; 7 bases agree with TRBD1. Germline V gene lookup returns CDR1 DFQATT and CDR2 SNEGSKA (reference sequence). The CDR3 covers 15 residues. Trimming took 4 bases from V and 0 from J; bases not matched to a gene: 6.